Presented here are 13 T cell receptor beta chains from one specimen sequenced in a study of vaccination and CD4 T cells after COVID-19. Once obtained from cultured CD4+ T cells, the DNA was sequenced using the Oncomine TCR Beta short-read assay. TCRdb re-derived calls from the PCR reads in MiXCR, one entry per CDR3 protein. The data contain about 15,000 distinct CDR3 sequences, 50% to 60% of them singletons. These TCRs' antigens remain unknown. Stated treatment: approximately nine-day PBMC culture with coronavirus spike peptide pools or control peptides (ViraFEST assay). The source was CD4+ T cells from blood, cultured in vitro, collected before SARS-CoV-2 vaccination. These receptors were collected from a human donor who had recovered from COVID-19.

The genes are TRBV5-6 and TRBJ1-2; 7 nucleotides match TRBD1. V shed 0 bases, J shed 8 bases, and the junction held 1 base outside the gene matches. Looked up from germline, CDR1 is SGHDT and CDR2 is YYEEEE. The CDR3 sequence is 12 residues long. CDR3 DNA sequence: TGTGCCAGCAGCTTGGGACAGGGAGGCTACACCTTC. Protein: CASSLGQGGYTF.

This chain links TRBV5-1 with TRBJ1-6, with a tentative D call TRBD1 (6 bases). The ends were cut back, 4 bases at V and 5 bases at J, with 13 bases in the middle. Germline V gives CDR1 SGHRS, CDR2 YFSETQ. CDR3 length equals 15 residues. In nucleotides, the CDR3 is TGCGCCAGCAGCCCTGGGACATCGGATAATTCACCCCTCCACTTT. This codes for CASSPGTSDNSPLHF.

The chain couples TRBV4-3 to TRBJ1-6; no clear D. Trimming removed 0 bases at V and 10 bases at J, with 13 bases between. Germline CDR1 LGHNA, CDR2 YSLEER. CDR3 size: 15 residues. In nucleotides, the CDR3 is TGCGCCAGCAGCCAAGATCCCGTGGGCGGATCACCCCTCCACTTT. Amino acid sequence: CASSQDPVGGSPLHF.

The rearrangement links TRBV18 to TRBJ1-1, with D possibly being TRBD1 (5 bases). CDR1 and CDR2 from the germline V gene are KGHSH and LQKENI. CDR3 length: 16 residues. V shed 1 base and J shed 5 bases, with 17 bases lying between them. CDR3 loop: CASSPQTGGSGTEAFF. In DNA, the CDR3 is TGTGCCAGCTCACCACAGACCGGGGGAAGTGGGACTGAAGCTTTCTTT.

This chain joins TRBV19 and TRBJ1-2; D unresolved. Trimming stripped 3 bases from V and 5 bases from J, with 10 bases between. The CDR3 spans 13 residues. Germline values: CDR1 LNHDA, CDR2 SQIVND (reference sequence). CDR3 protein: CASSMAQIYGYTF. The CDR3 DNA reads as TGTGCCAGTAGTATGGCCCAGATATATGGCTACACCTTC.

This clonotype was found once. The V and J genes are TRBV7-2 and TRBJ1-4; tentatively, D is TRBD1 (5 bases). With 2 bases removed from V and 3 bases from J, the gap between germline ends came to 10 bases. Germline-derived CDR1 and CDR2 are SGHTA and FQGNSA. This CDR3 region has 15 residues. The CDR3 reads CASSLSGTPNEKLFF. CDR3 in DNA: TGTGCCAGCAGCTTATCCGGGACGCCTAATGAAAAACTGTTTTTT.

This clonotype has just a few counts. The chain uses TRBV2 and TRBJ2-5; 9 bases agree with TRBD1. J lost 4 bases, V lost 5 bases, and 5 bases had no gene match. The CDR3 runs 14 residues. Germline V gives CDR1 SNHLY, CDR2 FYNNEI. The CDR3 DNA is TGTGCCAGCAGTCGACAGACAGGGGGAGAGACCCAGTACTTC. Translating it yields CASSRQTGGETQYF.

Here the CDR3 DNA reads TGTGCCAGTAGGAGGGGCAATCAGCCCCAGCATTTT. Amino acid sequence: CASRRGNQPQHF. V is TRBV2 and J is TRBJ1-5; D is uncertain. Trimming pared 9 bases from V and 2 bases from J, leaving 8 bases between. CDR1 and CDR2 (germline): SNHLY, FYNNEI. The CDR3 covers 12 residues.

For the CDR3, the DNA is TGTGCCAGCAGTGAAGGAGGGGCCGTTTTCAACGAGCAGTACTTC. Protein sequence: CASSEGGAVFNEQYF. The gene calls are TRBV6-1 and TRBJ2-7; D tentatively fits TRBD1 or TRBD2 (5 bases each). Germline V gene sequence: CDR1 MNHNS, CDR2 SASEGT. CDR3 length equals 15 residues. V lost 1 base and J 5 bases, leaving 15 bases between the germline ends.

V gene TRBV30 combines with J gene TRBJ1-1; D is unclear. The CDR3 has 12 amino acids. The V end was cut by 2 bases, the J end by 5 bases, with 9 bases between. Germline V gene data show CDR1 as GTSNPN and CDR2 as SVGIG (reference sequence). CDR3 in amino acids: CAWSLLGTEAFF. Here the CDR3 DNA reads TGTGCCTGGAGTCTTTTGGGAACTGAAGCTTTCTTT.

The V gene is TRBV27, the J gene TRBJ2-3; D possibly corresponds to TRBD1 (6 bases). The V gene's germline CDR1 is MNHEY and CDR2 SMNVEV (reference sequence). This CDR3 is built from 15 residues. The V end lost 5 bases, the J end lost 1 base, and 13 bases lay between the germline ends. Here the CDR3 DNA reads TGTGCCAGCAGTGCCACAGGGCTCCGCACAGATACGCAGTATTTT. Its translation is CASSATGLRTDTQYF.

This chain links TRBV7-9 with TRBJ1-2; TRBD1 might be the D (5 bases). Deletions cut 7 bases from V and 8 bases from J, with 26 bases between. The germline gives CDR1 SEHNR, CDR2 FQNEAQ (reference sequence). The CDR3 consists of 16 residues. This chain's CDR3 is CASNRLGLRGVGGYTF. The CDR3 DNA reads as TGTGCCAGCAACCGACTTGGTCTCAGAGGGGTAGGAGGCTACACCTTC. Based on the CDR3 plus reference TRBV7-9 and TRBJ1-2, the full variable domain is DTGVSQNPRHKITKRGQNVTFRCDPISEHNRLYWYRQTLGQGPEFLTYFQNEAQLEKSRLLSDRFSAERPKGSFSTLEIQRTEQGDSAMYLCASNRLGLRGVGGYTFGSGTRLTVV.

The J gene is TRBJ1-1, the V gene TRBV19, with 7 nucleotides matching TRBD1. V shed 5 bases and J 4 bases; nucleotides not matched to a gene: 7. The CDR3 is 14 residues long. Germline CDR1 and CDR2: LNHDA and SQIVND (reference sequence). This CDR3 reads CASSPTGMGTEAFF. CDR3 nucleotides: TGTGCCAGTAGTCCGACAGGGATGGGCACTGAAGCTTTCTTT.